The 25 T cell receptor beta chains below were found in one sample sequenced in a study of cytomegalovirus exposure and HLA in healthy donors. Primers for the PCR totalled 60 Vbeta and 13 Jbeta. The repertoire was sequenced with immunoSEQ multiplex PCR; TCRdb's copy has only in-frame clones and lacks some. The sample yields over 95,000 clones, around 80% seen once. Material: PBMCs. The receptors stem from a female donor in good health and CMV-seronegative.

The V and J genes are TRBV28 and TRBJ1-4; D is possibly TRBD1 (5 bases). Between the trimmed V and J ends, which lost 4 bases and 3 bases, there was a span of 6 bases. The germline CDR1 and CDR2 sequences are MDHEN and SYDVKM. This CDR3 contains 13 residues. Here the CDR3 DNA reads TGTGCCAGCAGTTCAGGGTCTAATGAAAAACTGTTTTTT. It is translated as CASSSGSNEKLFF.

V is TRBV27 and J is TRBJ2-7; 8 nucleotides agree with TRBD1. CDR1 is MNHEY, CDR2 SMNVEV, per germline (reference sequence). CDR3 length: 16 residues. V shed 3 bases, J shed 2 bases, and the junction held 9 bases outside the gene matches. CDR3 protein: CASSFSSGQATYEQYF. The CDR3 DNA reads TGTGCCAGCAGTTTTTCATCGGGACAGGCAACCTACGAGCAGTACTTC.

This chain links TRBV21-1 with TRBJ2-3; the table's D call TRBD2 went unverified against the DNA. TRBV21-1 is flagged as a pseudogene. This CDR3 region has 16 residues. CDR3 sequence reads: CASSKERTQTADTQYF. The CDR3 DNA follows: TGTGCCAGCAGCAAAGAGAGGACTCAGACCGCAGATACGCAGTATTTT.

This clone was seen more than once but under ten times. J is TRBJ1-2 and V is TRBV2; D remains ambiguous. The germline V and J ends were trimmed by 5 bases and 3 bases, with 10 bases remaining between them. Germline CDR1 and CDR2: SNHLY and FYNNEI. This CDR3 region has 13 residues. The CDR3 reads CASSTDNHYGYTF. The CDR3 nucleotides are TGTGCCAGCAGTACCGACAACCACTATGGCTACACCTTC.

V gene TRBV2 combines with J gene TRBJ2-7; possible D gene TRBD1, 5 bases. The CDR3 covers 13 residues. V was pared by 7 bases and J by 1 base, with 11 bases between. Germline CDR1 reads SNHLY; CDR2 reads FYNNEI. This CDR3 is CASTRQPSYEQYF. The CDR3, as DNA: TGTGCCAGCACCCGACAGCCTTCCTACGAGCAGTACTTC.

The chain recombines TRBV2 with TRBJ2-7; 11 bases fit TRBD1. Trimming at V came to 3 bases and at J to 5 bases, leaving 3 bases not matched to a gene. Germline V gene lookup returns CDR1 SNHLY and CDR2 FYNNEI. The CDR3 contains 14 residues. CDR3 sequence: CASSDPGQGDEQYF. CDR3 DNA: TGTGCCAGCAGTGATCCGGGACAGGGGGACGAGCAGTACTTC.

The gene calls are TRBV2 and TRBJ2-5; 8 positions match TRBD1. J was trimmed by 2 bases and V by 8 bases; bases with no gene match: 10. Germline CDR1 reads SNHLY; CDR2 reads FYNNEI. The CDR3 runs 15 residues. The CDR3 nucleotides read TGTGCCAGCGTCGGGACAGGAGGGAGGCAAGAGACCCAGTACTTC. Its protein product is CASVGTGGRQETQYF.

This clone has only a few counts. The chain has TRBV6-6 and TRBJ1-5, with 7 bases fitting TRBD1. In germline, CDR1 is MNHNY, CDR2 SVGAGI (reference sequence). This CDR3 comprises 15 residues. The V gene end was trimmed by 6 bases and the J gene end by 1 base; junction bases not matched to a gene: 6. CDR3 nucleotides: TGTGCCAGCAGAGGTAGGGGGCTGAGCAATCAGCCCCAGCATTTT. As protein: CASRGRGLSNQPQHF.

The chain's CDR3 is CASGLARGTEAFF. DNA for the CDR3: TGCGCCAGCGGGCTAGCTCGGGGCACTGAAGCTTTCTTT. The chain is built from TRBV5-1 and TRBJ1-1; D call uncertain. Trimming left V 7 bases short and J 4 bases short, with 14 bases between. Germline values: CDR1 SGHRS, CDR2 YFSETQ. The CDR3 has 13 residues. The full variable domain, completed using reference TRBV5-1 and TRBJ1-1, is KAGVTQTPRYLIKTRGQQVTLSCSPISGHRSVSWYQQTPGQGLQFLFEYFSETQRNKGNFPGRFSGRQFSNSRSEMNVSTLELGDSALYLCASGLARGTEAFFGQGTRLTVV.

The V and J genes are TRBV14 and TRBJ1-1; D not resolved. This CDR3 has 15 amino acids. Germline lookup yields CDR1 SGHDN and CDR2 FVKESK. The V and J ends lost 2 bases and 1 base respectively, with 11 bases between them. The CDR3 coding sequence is TGTGCCAGCAGCCAAAGCATCTCGAAGAACACTGAAGCTTTCTTT. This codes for CASSQSISKNTEAFF.

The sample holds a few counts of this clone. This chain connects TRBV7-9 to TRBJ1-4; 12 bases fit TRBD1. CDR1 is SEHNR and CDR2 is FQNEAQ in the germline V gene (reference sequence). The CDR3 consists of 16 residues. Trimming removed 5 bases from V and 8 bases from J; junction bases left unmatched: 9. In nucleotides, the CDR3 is TGTGCCAGCAGCCATGGGACAGGGGGCGTAGAGGAAAAACTGTTTTTT. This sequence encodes CASSHGTGGVEEKLFF.

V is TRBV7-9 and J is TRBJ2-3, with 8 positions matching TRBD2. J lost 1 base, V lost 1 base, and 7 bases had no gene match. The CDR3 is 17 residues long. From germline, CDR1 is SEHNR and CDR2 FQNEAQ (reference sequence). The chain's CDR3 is CASSLGPWRGGTDTQYF. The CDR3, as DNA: TGTGCCAGCAGCTTAGGCCCCTGGCGGGGGGGCACAGATACGCAGTATTTT.

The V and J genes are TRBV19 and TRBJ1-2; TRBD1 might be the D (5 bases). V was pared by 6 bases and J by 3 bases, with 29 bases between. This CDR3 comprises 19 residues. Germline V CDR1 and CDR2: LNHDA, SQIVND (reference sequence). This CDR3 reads CASSSLIRGHSPWDYGYTF. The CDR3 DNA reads TGTGCCAGTAGCAGTCTAATAAGGGGTCACAGCCCGTGGGACTATGGCTACACCTTC.

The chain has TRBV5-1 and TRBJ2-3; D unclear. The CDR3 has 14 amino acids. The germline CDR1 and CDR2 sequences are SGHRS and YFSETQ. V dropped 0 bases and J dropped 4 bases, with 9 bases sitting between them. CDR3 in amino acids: CASSLGDSADTQYF. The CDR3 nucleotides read TGCGCCAGCAGCTTGGGAGATTCGGCAGATACGCAGTATTTT. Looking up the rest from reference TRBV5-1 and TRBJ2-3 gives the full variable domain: KAGVTQTPRYLIKTRGQQVTLSCSPISGHRSVSWYQQTPGQGLQFLFEYFSETQRNKGNFPGRFSGRQFSNSRSEMNVSTLELGDSALYLCASSLGDSADTQYFGPGTRLTVL.

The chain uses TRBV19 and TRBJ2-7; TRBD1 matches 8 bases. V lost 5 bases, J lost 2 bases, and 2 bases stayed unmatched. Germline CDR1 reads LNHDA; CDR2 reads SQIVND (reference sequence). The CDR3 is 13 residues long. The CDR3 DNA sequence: TGTGCCAGTAGTTGGGGACAGGCCTACGAGCAGTACTTC. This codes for CASSWGQAYEQYF.

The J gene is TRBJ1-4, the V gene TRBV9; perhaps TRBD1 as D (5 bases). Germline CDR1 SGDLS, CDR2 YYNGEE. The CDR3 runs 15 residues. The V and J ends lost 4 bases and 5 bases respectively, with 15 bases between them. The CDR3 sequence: CASSFQGERNEKLFF. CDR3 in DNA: TGTGCCAGCAGCTTCCAAGGGGAAAGGAATGAAAAACTGTTTTTT. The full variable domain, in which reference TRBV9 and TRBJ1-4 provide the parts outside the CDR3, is DSGVTQTPKHLITATGQRVTLRCSPRSGDLSVYWYQQSLDQGLQFLIQYYNGEERAKGNILERFSAQQFPDLHSELNLSSLELGDSALYFCASSFQGERNEKLFFGSGTQLSVL.

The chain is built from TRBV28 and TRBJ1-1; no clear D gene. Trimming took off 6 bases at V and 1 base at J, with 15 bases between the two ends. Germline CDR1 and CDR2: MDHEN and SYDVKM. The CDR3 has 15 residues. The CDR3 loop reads CASRPLPRGNTEAFF. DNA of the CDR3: TGTGCCAGCAGACCCCTCCCCCGGGGGAACACTGAAGCTTTCTTT.

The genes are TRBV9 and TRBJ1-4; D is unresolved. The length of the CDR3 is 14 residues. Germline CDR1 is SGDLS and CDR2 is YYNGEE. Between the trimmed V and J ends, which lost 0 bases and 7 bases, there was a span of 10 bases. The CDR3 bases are TGTGCCAGCAGCGTAGGCGGCATGAGTGAAAAACTGTTTTTT. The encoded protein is CASSVGGMSEKLFF.

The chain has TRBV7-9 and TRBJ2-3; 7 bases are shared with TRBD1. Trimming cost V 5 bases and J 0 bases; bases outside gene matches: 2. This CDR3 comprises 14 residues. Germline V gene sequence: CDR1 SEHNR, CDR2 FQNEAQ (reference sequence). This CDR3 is CASSTGASTDTQYF. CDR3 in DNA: TGTGCCAGCAGCACAGGGGCTAGCACAGATACGCAGTATTTT.

In DNA, the CDR3 is TGTGCCAGCAGTTTTGGGACTAGCGGGGCGTCCGAGCAGTACTTC. It specifies CASSFGTSGASEQYF. V usage is TRBV6-1 and J usage is TRBJ2-7; 13 bases fit TRBD2. Germline V CDR1 and CDR2: MNHNS, SASEGT. The CDR3 consists of 15 residues. Germline trimming cut 5 bases from V and 6 bases from J; bases unmatched to any gene: 7.

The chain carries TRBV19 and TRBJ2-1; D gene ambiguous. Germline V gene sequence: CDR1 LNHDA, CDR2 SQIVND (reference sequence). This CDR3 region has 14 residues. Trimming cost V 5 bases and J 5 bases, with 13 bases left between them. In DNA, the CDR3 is TGTGCCAGTAGTCCCTCTCTGGGCAACAATGAGCAGTTCTTC. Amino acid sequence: CASSPSLGNNEQFF.

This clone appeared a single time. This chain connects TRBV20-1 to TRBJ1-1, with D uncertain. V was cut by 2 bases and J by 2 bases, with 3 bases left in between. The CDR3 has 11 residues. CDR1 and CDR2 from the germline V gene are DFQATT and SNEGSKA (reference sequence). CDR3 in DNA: TGCAGTGCTAGATATAACACTGAAGCTTTCTTT. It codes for CSARYNTEAFF.

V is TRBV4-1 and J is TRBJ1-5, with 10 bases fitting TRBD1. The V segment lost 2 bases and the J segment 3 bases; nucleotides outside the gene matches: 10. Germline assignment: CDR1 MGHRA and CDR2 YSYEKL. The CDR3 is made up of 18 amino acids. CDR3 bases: TGCGCCAGCAGCCAACTCGCCGGGACAGGGGTCTTCAATCAGCCCCAGCATTTT. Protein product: CASSQLAGTGVFNQPQHF.

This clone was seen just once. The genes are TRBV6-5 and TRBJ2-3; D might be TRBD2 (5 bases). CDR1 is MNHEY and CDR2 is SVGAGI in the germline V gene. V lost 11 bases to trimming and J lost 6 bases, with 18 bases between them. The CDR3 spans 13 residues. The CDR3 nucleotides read TGTGCCGCAAGGCCGGCGGGTGTGGATACGCAGTATTTT. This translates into CAARPAGVDTQYF.

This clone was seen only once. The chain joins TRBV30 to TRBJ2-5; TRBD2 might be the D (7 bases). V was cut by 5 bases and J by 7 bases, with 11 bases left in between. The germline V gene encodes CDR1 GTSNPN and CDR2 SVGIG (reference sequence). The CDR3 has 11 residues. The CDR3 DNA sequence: TGTGCCTGGGGGGGGGCGTGGACCCAGTACTTC. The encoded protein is CAWGGAWTQYF.